Presented here are 3 T cell receptor beta chains from one specimen sequenced in a study of T cell repertoires in cytomegalovirus infection (dated by TCRdb to between 2018 and 2020). Reads for this sample came from an Illumina HiSeq 1500. The raw public data were reprocessed by TCRdb itself: fastp quality trimming at Q25, MiXCR clonotype calling, in-frame beta chains only. Each CDR3 protein appears once, grouped with its most common genes and DNA. In this sample the table shows over 100,000 distinct CDR3 sequences, about 15% of which occur a single time. Around 8.5% of the sample is held by the ten biggest clonotypes. The sample was PBMCs. The receptors were sampled from a human donor in good health (CMV status not recorded). Some clones in this sample may be carry-over from other donors' samples.

This clonotype was detected many times. The rearrangement uses TRBV15 and TRBJ1-4; 7 positions match TRBD1. Germline assignment: CDR1 LNHNV and CDR2 YYDKDF (reference sequence). The junction had 7 bases not matched to a gene; V was cut back by 1 base and J by 5 bases. CDR3 length: 16 residues. CDR3 residues: CATSRARTGPNEKLFF. The CDR3 coding sequence is TGTGCCACCAGCAGAGCCAGGACAGGACCGAATGAAAAACTGTTTTTT.

This clonotype was seen more than once but under ten times. This rearrangement joins TRBV5-4 to TRBJ2-1, with TRBD2 matching over 12 bases. Unmatched junction bases numbered 5, after V lost 4 bases and J lost 3 bases. CDR3 length: 16 amino acids. Germline values: CDR1 SGHNT, CDR2 YYREEE (reference sequence). The CDR3 sequence: CASSPGLAGRYNEQFF. The CDR3 DNA sequence: TGTGCCAGCAGCCCAGGACTAGCGGGACGCTACAATGAGCAGTTCTTC. Supplemented by reference TRBV5-4 and TRBJ2-1, the full variable domain reads ETGVTQSPTHLIKTRGQQVTLRCSSQSGHNTVSWYQQALGQGPQFIFQYYREEENGRGNFPPRFSGLQFPNYSSELNVNALELDDSALYLCASSPGLAGRYNEQFFGPGTRLTVL.

A few counts support this clonotype. This rearrangement joins TRBV29-1 to TRBJ1-4; D gene unclear. The CDR3 consists of 13 residues. Germline-derived CDR1 and CDR2 are SQVTM and ANQGSEA. Trimming removed 3 bases from V and 5 bases from J, with 10 bases in between. CDR3 sequence reads: CSVEYSQNEKLFF. CDR3 sequence (DNA): TGCAGCGTTGAGTACAGCCAGAATGAAAAACTGTTTTTT.